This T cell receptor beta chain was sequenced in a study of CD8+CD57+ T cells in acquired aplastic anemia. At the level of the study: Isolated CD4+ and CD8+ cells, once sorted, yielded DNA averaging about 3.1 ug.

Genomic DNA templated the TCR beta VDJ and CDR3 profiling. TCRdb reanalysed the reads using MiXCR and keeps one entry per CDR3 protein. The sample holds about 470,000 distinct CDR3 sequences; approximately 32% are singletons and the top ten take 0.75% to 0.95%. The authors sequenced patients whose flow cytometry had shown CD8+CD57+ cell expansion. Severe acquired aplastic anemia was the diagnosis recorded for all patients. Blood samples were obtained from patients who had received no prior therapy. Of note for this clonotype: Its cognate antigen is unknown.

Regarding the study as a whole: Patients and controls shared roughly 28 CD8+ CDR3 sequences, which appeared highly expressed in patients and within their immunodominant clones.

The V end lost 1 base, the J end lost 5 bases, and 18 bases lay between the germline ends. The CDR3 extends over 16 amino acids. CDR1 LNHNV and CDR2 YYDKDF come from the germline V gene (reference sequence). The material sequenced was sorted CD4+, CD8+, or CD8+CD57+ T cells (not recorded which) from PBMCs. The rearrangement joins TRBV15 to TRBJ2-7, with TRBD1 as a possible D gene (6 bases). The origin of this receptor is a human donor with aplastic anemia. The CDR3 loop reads CATSRGVTRGPDEQYF. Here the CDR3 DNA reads TGTGCCACCAGCAGAGGTGTGACCAGGGGTCCGGACGAGCAGTACTTC.